The 25 T cell receptor beta chains in this list originate from one sample, sequenced in a study of T cell clonality in common variable immunodeficiency. The table came from immunoSEQ multiplex PCR; TCRdb's copy has only in-frame clones and leaves some out. The profile covers 40,000 to 50,000 clones, none occurring a single time. Sequenced input: peripheral blood mononuclear cells. These receptors were collected from a person aged 18-69 years in good health.

This clone was counted ten times or more. The read ends 3 residues shy of where the CDR3 ends; the end is completed using the germline J gene. The chain couples TRBV11-3 to TRBJ2-3; TRBD2 is a possible D gene (5 bases). V lost 3 bases and J 6 bases, leaving 7 bases between the germline ends. There are 12 residues in the CDR3. Germline loops: CDR1 SGHNT, CDR2 YENEEA. The CDR3 bases that were read are TGTGCCAGCAGCTTCGGCGGGGATACG. This encodes CASSFGGDT. The CDR3 in its entirety is CASSFGGDTQYF.

In its sample, this clone was seen many times. The missing CDR3 end, 3 residues past where the read stops, is filled in from the germline J gene. The genes are TRBV28 and TRBJ1-2, with 8 bases lining up with TRBD1. With V trimmed by 8 bases and J by 4 bases, 18 bases remained unmatched. CDR1 is MDHEN, CDR2 SYDVKM, per germline. The CDR3 is made up of 17 amino acids. The DNA read from the CDR3 is TGTGCCAGCGGGTATTCACGCGGACAGGGTTTATCCTATGGC. Amino acids: CASGYSRGQGLSYG. The whole CDR3 sequence is CASGYSRGQGLSYGYTF.

This clone was seen repeatedly, ten times or more. The read is 3 residues too short to cover the CDR3 end, so that end is filled in from the germline J gene. The J gene is TRBJ2-1, the V gene TRBV20-1, with TRBD1 as a possible D gene (6 bases). Germline lookup yields CDR1 DFQATT and CDR2 SNEGSKA (reference sequence). The CDR3 consists of 14 residues. V was trimmed by 5 bases and J by 6 bases, leaving 17 bases between them. The CDR3 here is CSAPTGGYTNEQFF. CDR3 bases read: TGCAGTGCTCCGACAGGAGGTTACACCAATGAG.

This clone was seen at least ten times. The CDR3 goes on 3 residues after the read ends, and that part is filled in from the germline J gene. The chain carries TRBV5-1 and TRBJ2-5; TRBD1 might be the D (6 bases). V dropped 4 bases and J dropped 2 bases, with 18 bases sitting between them. The CDR3 has 16 amino acids. The germline V gene has CDR1 SGHRS and CDR2 YFSETQ. CDR3 DNA, as far as it was read: TGCGCCAGCAGCCACACAGGGAGTCCAGCACAAGAGACC. Translation: CASSHTGSPAQET. Given in full, the CDR3 is CASSHTGSPAQETQYF.

This clone was seen repeatedly, ten times or more. The DNA ends 3 residues before the CDR3 does, and the rest of the CDR3 is filled in from the germline J gene. V is TRBV20-1 and J is TRBJ1-1; D is unclear. The V end was cut by 0 bases, the J end by 1 base, with 9 bases between. The CDR3 spans 14 residues. Germline CDR1 reads DFQATT; CDR2 reads SNEGSKA (reference sequence). CDR3 amino acids: CSARDWKGNTEAFF. The CDR3 bases that were read are TGCAGTGCTAGAGATTGGAAGGGGAACACTGAA.

This clone was seen repeatedly, ten times or more. The DNA ends 3 residues before the CDR3 does, and the rest of the CDR3 is filled in from the germline J gene. V is TRBV23-1 and J is TRBJ1-6; the match to TRBD1 covers 7 bases. TRBV23-1 is treated as an ORF (open reading frame) with a function not yet certain. V lost 4 bases and J lost 7; bases outside the gene matches: 10. This CDR3 spans 16 amino acids. CDR3 DNA, as far as it was read: TGCGCCAGCAGTCGGGGCCCGGGACAGACAAATTCACCC. It is translated as CASSRGPGQTNSP. The entire CDR3 sequence reads CASSRGPGQTNSPLHF.

This clone has at least ten counts. The CDR3 loop is CASSFGASGGRSYEQYF. The covered CDR3 bases are TGCGCCAGCAGCTTCGGGGCCAGCGGGGGCCGGAGCTACGAG. The chain links TRBV5-1 to TRBJ2-7, with 8 bases aligning to TRBD2. Coverage ceases 3 residues before the CDR3 finishes, and the germline J gene fills in the end. The CDR3 totals 17 residues. The V gene's germline CDR1 is SGHRS and CDR2 YFSETQ. Trimming took 2 bases from V and 3 from J; bases not matched to a gene: 13.

This clone was observed many times. With the read ending 3 residues before the CDR3 end, the germline J gene is used to fill in that end. The chain is built from TRBV7-2 and TRBJ2-4; D gene unclear. Germline lookup yields CDR1 SGHTA and CDR2 FQGNSA. The CDR3 is made up of 15 amino acids. V was pared by 0 bases and J by 0 bases, with 6 bases between. CDR3: CASSLAVLAKNIQYF. CDR3 bases read: TGTGCCAGCAGCTTAGCCGTTCTAGCCAAAAACATT. Together with reference TRBV7-2 and TRBJ2-4, the CDR3 gives the full variable domain: GAGVSQSPSNKVTEKGKDVELRCDPISGHTALYWYRQSLGQGLEFLIYFQGNSAPDKSGLPSDRFSAERTGGSVSTLTIQRTQQEDSAVYLCASSLAVLAKNIQYFGAGTRLSVL.

This clone was counted many times. The read ends 3 residues before the CDR3 terminus; that terminus is restored from the germline J gene. The V call is TRBV29-1, the J call TRBJ2-3; D perhaps matches TRBD1 (5 bases). CDR3 length: 10 residues. From germline, CDR1 is SQVTM and CDR2 ANQGSEA. The sequenced part of the CDR3 DNA is TGCAGCGTATGGGGCCCGACG. It encodes CSVWGPT. The entire CDR3 is CSVWGPTQYF.

In this sample, this clone turned up a few times. A read error may be the cause here, since a much bigger clone is one base away. The CDR3 goes on 3 residues after the read ends, and that part is filled in from the germline J gene. The same CDR3 arises from other DNA sequences in this sample as well. This sequence joins TRBV7-9 and TRBJ1-3, with a possible D match to TRBD1 (5 bases). In germline, CDR1 is SEHNR, CDR2 FQNEAQ (reference sequence). The CDR3 spans 14 residues. Here the CDR3 reads CASSLPQGIATIYF. The sequenced part of the CDR3 DNA is TGTGCCAGCAGCCTGCCCCAGGGCATCGCCACA. The variable domain in full, with the rest retrieved from reference TRBV7-9 and TRBJ1-3, is DTGVSQNPRHKITKRGQNVTFRCDPISEHNRLYWYRQTLGQGPEFLTYFQNEAQLEKSRLLSDRFSAERPKGSFSTLEIQRTEQGDSAMYLCASSLPQGIATIYFGEGSWLTVV.

This clone was detected only a few times. A much more abundant neighbour one base away suggests this may be a read error. Incomplete CDR3 DNA: TGTGCCAGCAGCTTAGCACAGGGAGGCGAAAAG. It is translated as CASSLAQGGEK. The full-length CDR3 reads as CASSLAQGGEKLFF. The chain recombines TRBV7-7 with TRBJ2-2; D tentatively reads TRBD1 or TRBD2 (6 bases each). Sequencing ends 3 residues short of the CDR3 end; the germline J gene provides the rest. The germline V gene encodes CDR1 SSHAT and CDR2 FNYEAQ (reference sequence). The CDR3 has 14 residues.

This clone was counted ten times or more. The CDR3 extends 3 residues past the end of the read, so its final part is completed from the germline J gene. The rearrangement uses TRBV20-1 and TRBJ2-4, with D uncertain. Trimming removed 5 bases from V and 0 bases from J, with 11 bases in between. CDR3 length: 14 residues. Germline lookup yields CDR1 DFQATT and CDR2 SNEGSKA (reference sequence). Incomplete CDR3 DNA: TGCAGTGCTGCCAGGTCCATAGCCAAAAACATT. Protein sequence: CSAARSIAKNI. The entire CDR3 protein reads CSAARSIAKNIQYF.

This clone appeared many times. The CDR3 reads CAWSLTRAYEQYF. The DNA read from the CDR3 is TGTGCCTGGAGTCTCACAAGGGCTTACGAG. The gene calls are TRBV30 and TRBJ2-7; D unclear. The read ends 3 residues early relative to the CDR3; the germline J gene fills the gap. Germline assignment: CDR1 GTSNPN and CDR2 SVGIG (reference sequence). The CDR3 loop spans 13 amino acids. V lost 2 bases and J lost 4, with 12 bases in between.

This clone appeared many times. The observed sequence ends 3 residues before the CDR3 terminus, with the missing tail filled in from the germline J gene. This chain connects TRBV4-1 to TRBJ2-2; a possible D gene is TRBD1 (6 bases). The CDR3 is made up of 17 amino acids. Germline CDR1 and CDR2: MGHRA and YSYEKL. Deletions cut 2 bases from V and 1 base from J, with 14 bases between. This chain's CDR3 is CASSQKPGTKNTGELFF. Incomplete CDR3 DNA: TGCGCCAGCAGCCAAAAACCGGGGACAAAGAACACCGGGGAG.

This clone was observed at least ten times. The sequenced fragment ends 3 residues before the CDR3 boundary, so the rest is inferred from the germline J gene. This chain joins TRBV5-8 and TRBJ2-7; TRBD1 is a possible D gene (6 bases). The germline V gene has CDR1 SGHTS and CDR2 YDEGEE. Trimming removed 4 bases at V and 2 bases at J, with 13 bases between. The CDR3 contains 14 residues. This CDR3 is CASSLGDTTYEQYF. The DNA read from the CDR3 is TGTGCCAGCAGCCTAGGGGACACCACCTACGAG.

This clone was detected many times. The sequenced CDR3 bases are TGTGCCAGCAGCCGACCAGGGGAAAAG. This sequence encodes CASSRPGEK. The entire CDR3 protein is CASSRPGEKLFF. The chain couples TRBV6-2 or TRBV6-3 to TRBJ2-2; D might be TRBD1 (6 bases). The read stops 3 residues short of the end of the CDR3; the missing end is completed from the germline J gene. The CDR3 has 12 residues. Germline CDR1 reads MNHEY; CDR2 reads SVGEGT.

In its sample, this clone was seen many times. The read ends 3 residues shy of where the CDR3 ends; the end is completed using the germline J gene. This sequence joins TRBV18 and TRBJ2-6; the match to TRBD1 covers 7 bases. The CDR3 consists of 17 residues. The V gene's germline CDR1 is KGHSH and CDR2 LQKENI. Trimming took 0 bases from V and 0 from J; bases not matched to a gene: 2. The chain's CDR3 is CASSPPQGSSGANVLTF. Partial CDR3 DNA: TGTGCCAGCTCACCACCACAGGGGAGCTCTGGGGCCAACGTC.

This clone was observed many times. Read coverage stops 3 residues before the CDR3 terminus; the germline J gene supplies the remainder. The chain has TRBV19 and TRBJ1-1; D uncertain. There are 13 residues in the CDR3. Trimming took off 2 bases at V and 1 base at J, with 5 bases between the two ends. The germline CDR1 and CDR2 sequences are LNHDA and SQIVND (reference sequence). CDR3 DNA (partial): TGTGCCAGTAGTATAATACAGAACACTGAA. It codes for CASSIIQNTE. The CDR3 in full is CASSIIQNTEAFF.

This clone was detected ten times or more. The sequence runs out 3 residues before the end of the CDR3; the remainder is reconstructed from the germline J gene. This chain joins TRBV6-2 or TRBV6-3 and TRBJ2-1, with 8 positions matching TRBD2. Germline values: CDR1 MNHEY, CDR2 SVGEGT. This CDR3 is 14 amino acids long. Unmatched junction bases numbered 5, after V lost 5 bases and J lost 5 bases. CDR3 protein: CASSARGVHNEQFF. Partial CDR3 DNA: TGTGCCAGCAGTGCGCGGGGGGTCCACAATGAG.

This clone was observed many times. The read gets to within 3 residues of the CDR3 end, and the germline J gene fills in the rest. The rearrangement uses TRBV6-1 and TRBJ2-1; 7 nucleotides match TRBD2. The CDR3 extends over 14 amino acids. Germline V gene data show CDR1 as MNHNS and CDR2 as SASEGT. The V gene end was trimmed by 4 bases and the J gene end by 4 bases; junction bases not matched to a gene: 4. CDR3 DNA (partial): TGTGCCAGCAGTGTAAGCGGGGAGTACAATGAG. Protein product: CASSVSGEYNE. The whole CDR3 reads CASSVSGEYNEQFF.

There are many counts of this clone. Read data end 3 residues before the CDR3 end; the end is taken from the germline J gene. The genes are TRBV4-2 and TRBJ1-5; the D is unclear. The germline gives CDR1 LGHNA, CDR2 YNFKEQ. With 0 bases removed from V and 7 bases from J, the gap between germline ends came to 16 bases. The CDR3 length is 16 residues. The covered CDR3 bases are TGTGCCAGCAGCCAAGATAGAGGCACAGCAGGCCAGCCC. The encoded protein is CASSQDRGTAGQP. The full CDR3 sequence reads CASSQDRGTAGQPQHF.

This clone occurred a few times. Its ends do not fully match the called genes, so a read error is possible. The missing CDR3 end, 3 residues past where the read stops, is filled in from the germline J gene. Other nucleotide sequences from this sample produce the same CDR3. This sequence joins TRBV5-6 and TRBJ1-3; 7 bases are shared with TRBD1. This CDR3 spans 15 amino acids. The V gene's germline CDR1 is SGHDT and CDR2 YYEEEE. The CDR3 sequence is CASSLGQGPGNTIYF. CDR3 DNA, as far as it was read: TGTGCCAGCAGCTTGGGACAGGGACCTGGAAACACG.

This clone was seen ten or more times. Coverage ceases 3 residues before the CDR3 finishes, and the germline J gene fills in the end. V usage is TRBV20-1 and J usage is TRBJ1-6; D may be TRBD1 (5 bases). CDR1 and CDR2 (germline): DFQATT, SNEGSKA (reference sequence). The CDR3 covers 15 residues. Trimming cost V 3 bases and J 4 bases, with 13 bases left between them. The sequenced part of the CDR3 DNA is TGCAGTGCTAGTCAGGAGGGGAGGTATAATTCACCC. Translation: CSASQEGRYNSP. The whole CDR3 region reads CSASQEGRYNSPLHF.

This clone was found many times. Germline is not matched at one junction end, which may reflect a read error. The read gets to within 3 residues of the CDR3 end, and the germline J gene fills in the rest. This sequence joins TRBV20-1 and TRBJ1-2, with TRBD1 matching over 9 bases. CDR1 is DFQATT and CDR2 is SNEGSKA in the germline V gene (reference sequence). The CDR3 covers 14 residues. This CDR3 is CSARAGDRDYDYTF. The DNA read from the CDR3 is TGCAGTGCAAGAGCGGGGGACAGGGACTACGAC.

The sample holds a few counts of this clone. The read stops 3 residues short of the end of the CDR3; the missing end is completed from the germline J gene. The same CDR3 is also encoded by other DNA sequences in this sample. The chain joins TRBV5-4 to TRBJ2-7; D unclear. Per germline, CDR1 SGHNT and CDR2 YYREEE (reference sequence). The CDR3 has 13 amino acids. The V gene lost 0 bases and the J gene lost 3 bases, with 7 bases spanning the gap. The sequenced part of the CDR3 DNA is TGTGCCAGCAGCTTGGAAGGCGGCTACGAG. Translating gives CASSLEGGYE. The full CDR3 protein reads CASSLEGGYEQYF.